This TCR beta chain was observed in a study of cytomegalovirus exposure and HLA in healthy donors. In the study overall: The same platform was used for the approximately 110 validation repertoires and the roughly 640 first-cohort repertoires, a later analysis reported.

This clone was observed a few times. Antigen specificity is unknown. Study-level results: For cytomegalovirus status, the classifier reportedly gave diagnoses with high specificity and sensitivity. Approximately 160 TCR beta chains were listed as cytomegalovirus-associated.

Assay used: immunoSEQ multiplex PCR; TCRdb lists only in-frame clones, some missing. The sample lists some 130,000 clones, roughly 89% seen once, with 1.2% in the top ten. Separate from the roughly 700-subject first cohort was the approximately 120-subject validation cohort, to which the donors belonged. The germline V and J ends were trimmed by 4 bases and 4 bases, with 22 bases remaining between them. The CDR3 is made up of 17 amino acids. Looked up from germline, CDR1 is SNHLY and CDR2 is FYNNEI. This rearrangement joins TRBV2 to TRBJ1-1; the D gene is possibly TRBD1 (5 bases). This receptor was obtained from a young woman in good health and CMV-seronegative. Sequenced material: PBMCs. The CDR3 spells CASSAITRVLTITEAFF. CDR3 sequence (DNA): TGTGCCAGCAGTGCAATCACCAGGGTTCTAACGATCACTGAAGCTTTCTTT. The full variable domain, in which reference TRBV2 and TRBJ1-1 provide the parts outside the CDR3, is EPEVTQTPSHQVTQMGQEVILRCVPISNHLYFYWYRQILGQKVEFLVSFYNNEISEKSEIFDDQFSVERPDGSNFTLKIRSTKLEDSAMYFCASSAITRVLTITEAFFGQGTRLTVV.